The subject of this entry is one T cell receptor beta chain. Its antigen is unknown. TCRdb called the reads again in MiXCR, with one record for every CDR3 protein. The data show around 630,000 distinct CDR3 sequences, 24% seen once. This CDR3 is built from 11 residues. CDR1 and CDR2 (germline): SQVTM, ANQGSEA. V lost 7 bases, J lost 10 bases, and 7 bases stayed unmatched. The sample originates from a study of T cell repertoires in cytomegalovirus infection. Study-level information: CMV infection together with matching HLA type was indicated by public TCR beta signatures.

General study results and limits: Public TCR beta family frequency separated CMV-and-HLA carriers, including in an independent cohort.

The sequenced sample consisted of CD8+ T cells from PBMCs. This clonotype originated in a human donor in good health (CMV status not recorded). Some clones in this sample may be carry-over from other donors' samples. The chain couples TRBV29-1 to TRBJ2-1, with 7 bases fitting TRBD2. CDR3 amino acids: CSEGWGGEQFF. Here the CDR3 DNA reads TGCAGCGAGGGCTGGGGGGGGGAGCAGTTCTTC.